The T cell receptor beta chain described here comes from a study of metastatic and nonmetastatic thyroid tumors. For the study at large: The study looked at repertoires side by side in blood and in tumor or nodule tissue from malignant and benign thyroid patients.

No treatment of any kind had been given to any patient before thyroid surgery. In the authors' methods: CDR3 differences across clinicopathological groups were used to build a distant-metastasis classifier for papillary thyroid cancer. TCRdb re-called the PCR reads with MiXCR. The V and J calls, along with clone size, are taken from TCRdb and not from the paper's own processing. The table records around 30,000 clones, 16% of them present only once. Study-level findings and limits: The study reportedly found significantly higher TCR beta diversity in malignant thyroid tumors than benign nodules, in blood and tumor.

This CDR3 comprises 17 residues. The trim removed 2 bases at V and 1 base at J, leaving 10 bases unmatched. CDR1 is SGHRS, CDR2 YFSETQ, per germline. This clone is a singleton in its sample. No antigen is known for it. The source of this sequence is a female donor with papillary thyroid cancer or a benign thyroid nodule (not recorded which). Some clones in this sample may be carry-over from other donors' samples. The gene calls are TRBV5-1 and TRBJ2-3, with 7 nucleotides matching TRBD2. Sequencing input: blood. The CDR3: CASSFWVAGTGTDTQYF. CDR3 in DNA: TGCGCCAGCAGCTTTTGGGTAGCGGGCACGGGCACAGATACGCAGTATTTT.